This TCR beta chain appears in the sequencing data of a study of memory CD4+ T cells and cytomegalovirus serostatus (dated by TCRdb to the late 2010s). Regarding the study in general: The cohort comprised about 35 healthy Belgian adults, 9 CMV seropositive and some 24 CMV seronegative. CD4+ memory TCRbeta repertoires of a Belgian cohort with known cytomegalovirus serostatus were sequenced in order to replicate a published TCR-based CMV serostatus classifier.

CDR1 and CDR2 are read off the germline V gene as MNHEY and SVGAGI. Including the terminal cysteine and phenylalanine, the CDR3 comprises 14 residues. CDR3 DNA is the only sequence kept; it has 42 bases, read in frame from the first base. From V the trimming removes 6 bases and from J it removes 5 bases, while the gene matches leave 4 bases of the junction unaccounted for. A FACSAria II was used to sort memory CD4+ T cells, defined as single viable CD3+CD4+CD8-CD45RO+ cells. To determine CMV serostatus, a Roche Elecsys assay was used that detects serum IgG against CMV pp150, pp28, p38 and p52. After thawing, total CD4+ T cells were enriched by positive selection with CD4 magnetic microbeads. Samples originated from another study that specifically interrogated the CD4+ T cell memory repertoire. Following standard operating procedures, peripheral blood mononuclear cells were isolated and cryopreserved, while serum was kept at -80 degrees C. Staining used CD3-PerCP (BW264/56), CD4-APC (RPA-T4), CD45RO-PE (UCHT1) and CD8-Pacific Orange (3B5) antibodies, with Sytox blue excluding non-viable cells.

The Quick-DNA Microprep Kit was used to extract genomic DNA from the sorted cells. Amplification of TCRbeta DNA was done with the immunoSEQ hsTCRbeta kit, following the protocol from the manufacturer. An Illumina MiSeq instrument was used to sequence the TCRbeta libraries. Per the original workflow: After out-of-frame sequences were removed, around 2,200,000 distinct TCRbeta sequences remained, averaging around 70,000 per individual. Two values were used to score each individual: the count of under 200 previously reported CMV-associated TCRbeta sequences and the total count of productive distinct TCRbeta sequences. A beta-binomial model was reimplemented in Python, and scikit-learn random forests with default parameters were trained on US cohort data. Classifier performance on the Belgian cohort was summarized as median AUC with percentile confidence intervals calculated over 10,000 bootstrap iterations. TCRdb stores this immuneACCESS table with in-frame sequences only. Part of the clones is absent; in the studies checked, under half of the shortfall reflects unresolved V genes, and no reason is known for the rest. That table supplies the V and J calls and clone size; D and trimming were determined from the DNA. The sample table holds 50,000 to 60,000 clones, of which approximately 80% were seen once. The top ten hold about 0.6% of the sample.

What the research found in general, with its limitations: The results were interpreted as suggesting that the CMV-associated TCR signature is largely present in the CD4+ memory repertoire. Among the roughly 160 previously reported CMV-associated TCRbeta sequences, over 65 showed up in the CD4+ memory repertoires, with each one found in between one and five individuals. For predicting CMV serostatus, the median bootstrapped AUC was about 0.94 using the original framework and approximately 0.9 using a US-trained random forest. Only CD4+CD45RO+ memory cells were sequenced, unlike the original study, which covered naive and memory CD4+ and CD8+ populations. On the Belgian cohort, the classifier based on the original framework reached a median bootstrapped AUC of 0.95, with a 95% CI of 0.76-1.00.

As to this clone: Its target antigen remains unknown. No per-base quality is available; no much larger clone lies one base away.

The source of this sequence is an adult in good health and CMV-seronegative. The sequenced sample consisted of memory CD4+ T cells from blood. The chain couples TRBV6-5 to TRBJ2-1, with 10 central nucleotides matching TRBD2. Here the CDR3 is given as CASRTSGSHNEQFF. The DNA is as follows: TGTGCCAGCAGGACTAGCGGGTCGCACAATGAGCAGTTCTTC.